This T cell receptor (beta chain) derives from a study of beta chain features in type 1 diabetes. Study context: The number of sorted cells examined across all samples was fewer than 110,000,000. Study results and limitations: Moderate but significant shortening of TCRB CDR3s was recorded in all four CD4+ subsets from Type 1 diabetes patients. Cells expressing TCR highly could be over-represented by cDNA sequencing.

Naive, central memory, regulatory and stem cell-like memory cells within the CD4+ compartment were sorted using CD45RO/CCR7/CD25/CD127/CD95/CD27. Once sorted, every population was more than 95% pure. In this sample, this clone turned up a few times. Antigen unknown. Germline V gene lookup returns CDR1 SGHAT and CDR2 FQNNGV. V was shortened by 7 bases and J by 5 bases, with 11 bases between the two germline ends. The CDR3 spans 12 residues. All of the isolated RNA was reverse transcribed, so expressed TCRB transcripts were sequenced. Profiling relied on immunoSEQ multiplex PCR, and the TCRdb table lists in-frame clones only, not all of them. The table has about 160,000 clones, about 8% seen once.

What was sequenced was central memory CD4+ T cells from blood. The TCR originated in a woman in her thirties or forties with type 1 diabetes. V is TRBV11-2 and J is TRBJ2-5; possibly TRBD2 for D (5 bases). DNA for the CDR3: TGTGCCAGCACCTCCCGGGGTGAGACCCAGTACTTC. Translating gives CASTSRGETQYF.